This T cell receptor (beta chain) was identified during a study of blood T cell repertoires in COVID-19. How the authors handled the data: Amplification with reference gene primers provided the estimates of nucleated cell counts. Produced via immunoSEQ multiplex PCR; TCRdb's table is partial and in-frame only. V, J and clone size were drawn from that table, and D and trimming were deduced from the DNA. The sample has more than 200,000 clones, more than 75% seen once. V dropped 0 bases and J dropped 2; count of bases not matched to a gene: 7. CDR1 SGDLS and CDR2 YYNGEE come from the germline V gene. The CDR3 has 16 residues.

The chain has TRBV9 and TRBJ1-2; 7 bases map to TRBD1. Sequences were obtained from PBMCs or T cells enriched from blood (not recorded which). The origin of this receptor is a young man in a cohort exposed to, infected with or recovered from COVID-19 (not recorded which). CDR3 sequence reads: CASSVDVGTANYGYTF. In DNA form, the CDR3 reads TGTGCCAGCAGCGTAGATGTCGGGACAGCCAACTATGGCTACACCTTC.